The rows below give T cell receptor beta chains drawn from one sample of a study of blood T cell repertoires in COVID-19. Sequencing was performed with immunoSEQ multiplex PCR; in TCRdb, only in-frame clones are kept and a portion is missing. Of roughly 110,000 clones listed, 81% were seen once; the top ten hold 1.5% to 1.9%. The sample comprised peripheral blood. The receptors were gathered from a man aged 45-60 years with acute or convalescent COVID-19. The CDR3 runs from the conserved cysteine through the conserved F or W.

CDR3 protein	V gene	J gene
CSVRGQGVTEAFF	TRBV29-1	TRBJ1-1
CASSLYMGKSLSPLHF	TRBV7-9	TRBJ1-6
CASSWGVTDYGYTF	TRBV5-1	TRBJ1-2
CASCRVQETQYF	TRBV12-3/TRBV12-4	TRBJ2-5
CASSVTGREGADTQYF	TRBV9	TRBJ2-3
CASSVGLQDAGELFF	TRBV5-4	TRBJ2-2
CASSYQHRDSNQPQHF	TRBV6-6	TRBJ1-5
CASSENQNYGYTF	TRBV10-2	TRBJ1-2
CSAGRGRVGELFF	TRBV29-1	TRBJ2-2
CASSRGYTPRAFF	TRBV12-3/TRBV12-4	TRBJ1-1
CASSPDRFNQPQHF	TRBV2	TRBJ1-5
CASSVSGGALDTQYF	TRBV7-3	TRBJ2-3
CSASSLAASTDTQYF	TRBV20-1	TRBJ2-3
CASSRPGTGLGGTGELFF	TRBV28	TRBJ2-2
CASSQEGGYEAFF	TRBV4-1	TRBJ1-1
CASTKGGQGTDTQYF	TRBV7-2	TRBJ2-3
CAWSPGSNQPQHF	TRBV30	TRBJ1-5
CASRTGPANEKLFF	TRBV5-1	TRBJ1-4
CASAVNSGANVLTF	TRBV7-3	TRBJ2-6
CASSYSRQGAAEAFF	TRBV6-5	TRBJ1-1
CASRSSGGRDTEAFF	TRBV6-6	TRBJ1-1
CASSSGTYNEQFF	TRBV7-2	TRBJ2-1
CASRRTANNYGYTF	TRBV2	TRBJ1-2
CASKWGDDQPQHF	TRBV6-5	TRBJ1-5
CASSVSRGNTEAFF	TRBV2	TRBJ1-1
CASSAKRLAGGTDTQYF	TRBV9	TRBJ2-3
CASAKSSGNTIYF	TRBV7-8	TRBJ1-3